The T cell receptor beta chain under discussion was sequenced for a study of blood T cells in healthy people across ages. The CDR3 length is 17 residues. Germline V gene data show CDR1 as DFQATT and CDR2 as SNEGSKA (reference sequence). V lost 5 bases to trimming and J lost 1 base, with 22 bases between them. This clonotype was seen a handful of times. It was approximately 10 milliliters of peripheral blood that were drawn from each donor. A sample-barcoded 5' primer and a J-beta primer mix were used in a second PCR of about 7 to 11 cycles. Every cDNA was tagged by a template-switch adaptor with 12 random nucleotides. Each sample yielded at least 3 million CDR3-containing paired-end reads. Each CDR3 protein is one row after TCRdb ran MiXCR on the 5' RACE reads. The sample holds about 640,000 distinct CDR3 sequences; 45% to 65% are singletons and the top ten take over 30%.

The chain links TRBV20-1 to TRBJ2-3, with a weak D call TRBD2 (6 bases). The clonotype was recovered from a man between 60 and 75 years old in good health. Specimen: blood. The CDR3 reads CSAAIGAAGQGTDTQYF. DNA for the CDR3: TGCAGTGCTGCCATAGGAGCGGCGGGGCAGGGCACAGATACGCAGTATTTT.